The 27 T cell receptor beta chains listed next were all sequenced from one sample in a study of T cell responses to AZD1222 COVID-19 vaccine. Libraries were prepared by immunoSEQ multiplex PCR; TCRdb keeps only in-frame clonotypes and omits some of them. The table has 100,000 to 150,000 clones, roughly 85% seen once; the top ten hold about 1.6%. Sequenced here: peripheral blood, sampled on day 0 of AZD1222 vaccination. The origin of the receptors is an adult in good health.

V and J are TRBV10-2 and TRBJ1-1, with D uncertain. V lost 3 bases to trimming and J lost 1 base, with 6 bases between them. CDR1 is WSHSY and CDR2 is SAAADI in the germline V gene. The CDR3 length is 13 residues. This CDR3 is CASSDPSNTEAFF. CDR3 DNA: TGCGCCAGCAGTGACCCATCGAACACTGAAGCTTTCTTT.

The table lists this clone with a few counts. The J gene is TRBJ2-3, the V gene TRBV5-5, with D possibly being TRBD2 (5 bases). From germline, CDR1 is SGHKS and CDR2 YYEKEE (reference sequence). This CDR3 contains 13 residues. V lost 10 bases and J 1 base, leaving 13 bases between the germline ends. As DNA, the CDR3 is TGTGCCTCCGAGCGGCGGGGCACAGATACGCAGTATTTT. Amino acids: CASERRGTDTQYF.

The genes are TRBV10-3 and TRBJ2-1; weak D call: TRBD2 (5 bases). V lost 0 bases and J 4 bases, leaving 10 bases between the germline ends. Germline CDR1 is ENHRY and CDR2 is SYGVKD. CDR3 size: 15 residues. The CDR3 sequence: CAISESLATYNEQFF. CDR3 DNA sequence: TGTGCCATCAGTGAGTCATTAGCGACATACAATGAGCAGTTCTTC.

The chain joins TRBV20-1 to TRBJ2-7; D gene uncertain. Trimming took 3 bases from V and 3 from J, leaving 15 bases between them. Looked up from germline, CDR1 is DFQATT and CDR2 is SNEGSKA (reference sequence). The length of the CDR3 is 14 residues. The chain's CDR3 is CSASTQRAYYEQYF. The CDR3 DNA is TGCAGTGCTAGTACCCAGAGAGCTTACTACGAGCAGTACTTC.

The chain couples TRBV7-6 to TRBJ1-1; tentatively, D is TRBD1 (5 bases). Germline CDR1 reads SGHVS; CDR2 reads FNYEAQ. V dropped 4 bases and J dropped 2 bases, with 14 bases sitting between them. This CDR3 is built from 15 residues. The CDR3 DNA is TGTGCCAGCAGCTCCTTAGGGGCAGGAAACACTGAAGCTTTCTTT. This encodes CASSSLGAGNTEAFF.

J is TRBJ1-3 and V is TRBV6-5; D may be TRBD1 (6 bases). This CDR3 spans 14 amino acids. Trimming removed 4 bases at V and 3 bases at J, with 10 bases between. Germline assignment: CDR1 MNHEY and CDR2 SVGAGI. In DNA form, the CDR3 reads TGTGCCAGCAGTTGGACAGTCCGTGGAAACACCATATATTTT. Protein product: CASSWTVRGNTIYF.

The J gene is TRBJ2-1, the V gene TRBV6-5; tentatively, D is TRBD1 (5 bases). V was clipped by 6 bases and J by 6 bases, with 18 bases between them. CDR1 and CDR2 (germline): MNHEY, SVGAGI. CDR3 size: 15 residues. The CDR3: CASSRPGREGNEQFF. CDR3 DNA: TGTGCCAGCAGCCGGCCCGGCAGGGAAGGCAATGAGCAGTTCTTC.

The chain has TRBV5-1 and TRBJ2-5; 10 bases fit TRBD2. The CDR3 totals 15 residues. After removal of 4 bases from V and 5 bases from J, the junction contained 8 bases not matched to a gene. Germline V gene lookup returns CDR1 SGHRS and CDR2 YFSETQ. CDR3 in DNA: TGCGCCAGCAGCGGAACTAGCGGGGAAGGGGAGACCCAGTACTTC. This encodes CASSGTSGEGETQYF.

This chain links TRBV7-2 with TRBJ1-5, with 7 nucleotides matching TRBD1. Germline lookup yields CDR1 SGHTA and CDR2 FQGNSA. The CDR3 totals 16 residues. Trimming cost V 0 bases and J 4 bases; bases outside gene matches: 6. For the CDR3, the DNA is TGTGCCAGCAGCTTAGCAGAGGGGGCCGGGAATCAGCCCCAGCATTTT. This encodes CASSLAEGAGNQPQHF.

V gene TRBV19 combines with J gene TRBJ2-1; 10 positions match TRBD1. The germline V gene encodes CDR1 LNHDA and CDR2 SQIVND (reference sequence). The CDR3 contains 13 residues. J was trimmed by 9 bases and V by 7 bases; bases with no gene match: 6. This CDR3 reads CASKGTGAGEQFF. Written as DNA, the CDR3 is TGTGCCAGTAAAGGGACAGGGGCAGGTGAGCAGTTCTTC.

The V and J genes are TRBV5-6 and TRBJ1-1, with a possible D match to TRBD1 (5 bases). Trimming cost V 6 bases and J 1 base, with 16 bases left between them. This CDR3 is built from 15 residues. Germline V lookup: CDR1 SGHDT, CDR2 YYEEEE. CDR3 nucleotide sequence: TGTGCCAGCATCCTGATTGGACACCAGAACACTGAAGCTTTCTTT. Residues: CASILIGHQNTEAFF.

The rearrangement joins TRBV19 to TRBJ1-1; 7 nucleotides align to TRBD1. This CDR3 region has 14 residues. The germline V gene has CDR1 LNHDA and CDR2 SQIVND (reference sequence). The trim removed 5 bases at V and 2 bases at J, leaving 5 bases unmatched. The chain's CDR3 is CASSADRVNTEAFF. The CDR3 DNA sequence: TGTGCCAGTAGTGCAGACAGGGTTAACACTGAAGCTTTCTTT.

This clone was seen only a few times. The chain carries TRBV21-1 and TRBJ2-1; whether TRBD2, the table's D call, matches the DNA was not checked. TRBV21-1 is labeled a pseudogene. This CDR3 spans 21 amino acids. As DNA, the CDR3 is TGTGCCAGCACCACCGGTCGGGCAGGGATAGCGGGGGGGACCCGCTACAATGAGCAGTTCTTC. Its protein is CASTTGRAGIAGGTRYNEQFF.

The rearrangement uses TRBV5-1 and TRBJ1-1, with D perhaps TRBD1 (5 bases). Germline-derived CDR1 and CDR2 are SGHRS and YFSETQ. The V end was cut by 5 bases, the J end by 5 bases, with 22 bases between. The CDR3 sequence is 16 residues long. The CDR3 DNA reads as TGCGCCAGCAGGTCCAGTCTAGGGGAGAGGATTACTGAAGCTTTCTTT. Its translation: CASRSSLGERITEAFF. The entire variable domain, with the rest obtained from reference TRBV5-1 and TRBJ1-1, is as follows: KAGVTQTPRYLIKTRGQQVTLSCSPISGHRSVSWYQQTPGQGLQFLFEYFSETQRNKGNFPGRFSGRQFSNSRSEMNVSTLELGDSALYLCASRSSLGERITEAFFGQGTRLTVV.

The chain is built from TRBV5-4 and TRBJ2-6, with 8 positions matching TRBD1. Trimming took 2 bases from V and 11 from J; bases not matched to a gene: 6. The CDR3 sequence is 14 residues long. CDR1 and CDR2 from the germline V gene are SGHNT and YYREEE (reference sequence). CDR3 nucleotide sequence: TGTGCCAGCAGCTTCGACAGGGGATCGGACGTCCTGACTTTC. Residues: CASSFDRGSDVLTF.

DNA for the CDR3: TGCGCCAGCAGCTACTATCAGACGAGCTCCTATAATTCACCCCTCCACTTT. Translated, it gives CASSYYQTSSYNSPLHF. This chain uses TRBV5-1 with TRBJ1-6; D unclear. CDR3 length: 17 residues. Deletions cut 3 bases from V and 0 bases from J, with 13 bases between. The germline V gene has CDR1 SGHRS and CDR2 YFSETQ.

This chain connects TRBV19 to TRBJ1-2, with 8 bases that match TRBD1. The V and J ends lost 4 bases and 7 bases, in that order; junction bases with no gene match: 11. This CDR3 comprises 15 residues. Per germline, CDR1 LNHDA and CDR2 SQIVND (reference sequence). The CDR3 protein is CASSRNRQGWSGYTF. The CDR3 bases are TGTGCCAGTAGTAGAAATCGACAGGGGTGGAGTGGCTACACCTTC.

Here the CDR3 DNA reads TGTGCCAGCAGCTTAGTCGGAACCTATGGCTACACCTTC. This gives the protein CASSLVGTYGYTF. V usage is TRBV7-9 and J usage is TRBJ1-2; unclear D gene. Trimming pared 1 base from V and 4 bases from J, leaving 7 bases between. This CDR3 has 13 amino acids. Germline V lookup: CDR1 SEHNR, CDR2 FQNEAQ (reference sequence).

This chain uses TRBV18 with TRBJ1-1; D not resolved. The germline V gene encodes CDR1 KGHSH and CDR2 LQKENI. Trimming removed 2 bases from V and 3 bases from J, with 13 bases in between. The CDR3 spans 15 residues. The CDR3 DNA follows: TGTGCCAGCTCACCAATCACGACAACCTACACTGAAGCTTTCTTT. It translates to CASSPITTTYTEAFF.

This chain links TRBV7-8 with TRBJ2-7; 7 nucleotides align to TRBD1. The CDR3 covers 14 residues. V shed 5 bases and J 6 bases; nucleotides not matched to a gene: 10. Germline V gives CDR1 SGHVS, CDR2 FQNEAQ. In DNA form, the CDR3 reads TGTGCCAGCAGCCCCCAAGGGGGCCGCGGCGAGCAGTACTTC. Translating it yields CASSPQGGRGEQYF.

The rearrangement uses TRBV11-3 and TRBJ1-1; D is unclear. The CDR3 is made up of 13 amino acids. V was clipped by 3 bases and J by 0 bases, with 5 bases between them. From germline, CDR1 is SGHNT and CDR2 YENEEA. The CDR3 region has the DNA TGTGCCAGCAGCTTCCAGTTGAACACTGAAGCTTTCTTT. This encodes CASSFQLNTEAFF.

The chain joins TRBV5-6 to TRBJ1-2; unclear D gene. V lost 4 bases to trimming and J lost 5 bases, with 15 bases between them. From germline, CDR1 is SGHDT and CDR2 YYEEEE. The CDR3 is 14 residues long. As DNA, the CDR3 is TGTGCCAGCAGCCTTAACCGCCTGGGGTATGGCTACACCTTC. Translation gives CASSLNRLGYGYTF.

This clone was picked up one time. This chain connects TRBV9 to TRBJ1-2; TRBD1 matches at 7 bases. V trimming: 4 bases; J trimming: 4 bases; junction bases outside the gene matches: 10. Germline CDR1 and CDR2: SGDLS and YYNGEE. The CDR3 is 15 residues long. The CDR3 nucleotides read TGTGCCAGCAGCCTTGGGACAGCCGGGGTCTATGGCTACACCTTC. Protein: CASSLGTAGVYGYTF. The whole variable domain, filled in from reference TRBV9 and TRBJ1-2, reads DSGVTQTPKHLITATGQRVTLRCSPRSGDLSVYWYQQSLDQGLQFLIQYYNGEERAKGNILERFSAQQFPDLHSELNLSSLELGDSALYFCASSLGTAGVYGYTFGSGTRLTVV.

This clone has a handful of counts. The rearrangement joins TRBV18 to TRBJ1-3; 9 bases are shared with TRBD1. V lost 5 bases and J lost 0; bases outside the gene matches: 5. The CDR3 covers 16 residues. Germline V gene sequence: CDR1 KGHSH, CDR2 LQKENI. CDR3 region: CASSSGQGGSGNTIYF. The CDR3 DNA reads TGTGCCAGCTCATCGGGACAGGGAGGCTCTGGAAACACCATATATTTT.

The chain has TRBV30 and TRBJ1-1; D not resolved. Germline CDR1 and CDR2: GTSNPN and SVGIG (reference sequence). The CDR3 consists of 13 residues. V gave up 2 bases and J gave up 1 base, with 8 bases separating them. The CDR3 loop reads CAWSWTGNTEAFF. The CDR3 DNA is TGTGCCTGGAGTTGGACGGGGAACACTGAAGCTTTCTTT. Full variable domain (rest looked up from reference TRBV30 and TRBJ1-1): SQTIHQWPATLVQPVGSPLSLECTVEGTSNPNLYWYRQAAGRGLQLLFYSVGIGQISSEVPQNLSASRPQDRQFILSSKKLLLSDSGFYLCAWSWTGNTEAFFGQGTRLTVV.

The chain recombines TRBV6-5 with TRBJ2-3, with D tentatively TRBD1 (6 bases). The CDR3 totals 14 residues. CDR1 and CDR2 from the germline V gene are MNHEY and SVGAGI. The V and J ends lost 6 bases and 5 bases respectively, with 15 bases between them. CDR3: CASSYRATGDTQYF. The CDR3 region has the DNA TGTGCCAGCAGCTACAGGGCCACGGGAGATACGCAGTATTTT.

This clone has just a few counts. CDR3 sequence (DNA): TGTGCCAGCAGTCAACCCCCCGGGTCTGGCTACACCTTC. Translated, it gives CASSQPPGSGYTF. V is TRBV6-5 and J is TRBJ1-2; D is ambiguous. The germline V gene has CDR1 MNHEY and CDR2 SVGAGI. This CDR3 has 13 residues. The ends were cut back, 5 bases at V and 7 bases at J, with 14 bases in the middle.